This T cell receptor beta chain was retrieved from a study of blood T cell repertoires in COVID-19. Background on the study: Spain, Italy and the United States supplied samples that represented acute and convalescent COVID-19. PBMCs, B-cell-depleted T cells, or T cells were the source of the cDNA or gDNA that made up the material.

With V trimmed by 7 bases and J by 2 bases, 10 bases remained unmatched. The germline CDR1 and CDR2 sequences are GTSNPN and SVGIG (reference sequence). This CDR3 spans 14 amino acids. As handled by the study authors: Amplification of reference gene primers provided the estimated nucleated cell counts. TCRdb's table, derived via immunoSEQ multiplex PCR, lists solely in-frame clones and lacks some. That table furnishes V, J and clone size, whereas the DNA furnished D and trimming. The sample comprises fewer than 200,000 clones, 82% of which are singletons, and 8.4% rests with the top ten. V and J are TRBV30 and TRBJ1-1, with 7 bases aligning to TRBD1. This sequence was found in a woman in her seventies with acute or convalescent COVID-19. The sequencing input was peripheral blood. The CDR3 DNA follows: TGTGCCTCGGACCGGGACAGACCTAACACTGAAGCTTTCTTT. Amino acid sequence: CASDRDRPNTEAFF.